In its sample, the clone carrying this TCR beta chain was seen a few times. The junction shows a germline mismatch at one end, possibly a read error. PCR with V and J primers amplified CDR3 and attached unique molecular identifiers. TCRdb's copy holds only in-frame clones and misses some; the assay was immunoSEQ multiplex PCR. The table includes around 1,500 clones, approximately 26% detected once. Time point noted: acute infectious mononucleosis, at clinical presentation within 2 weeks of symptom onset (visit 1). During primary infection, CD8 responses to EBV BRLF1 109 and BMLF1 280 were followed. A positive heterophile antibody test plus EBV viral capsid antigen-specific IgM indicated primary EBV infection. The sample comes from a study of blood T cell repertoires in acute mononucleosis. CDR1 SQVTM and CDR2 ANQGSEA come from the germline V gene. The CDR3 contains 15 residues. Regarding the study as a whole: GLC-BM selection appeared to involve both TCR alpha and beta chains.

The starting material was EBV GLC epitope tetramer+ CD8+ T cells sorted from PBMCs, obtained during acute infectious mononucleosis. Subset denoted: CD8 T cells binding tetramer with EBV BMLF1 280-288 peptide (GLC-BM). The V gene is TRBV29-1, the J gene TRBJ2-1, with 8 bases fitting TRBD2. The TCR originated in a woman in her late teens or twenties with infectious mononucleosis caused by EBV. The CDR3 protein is CSVETSVTIYNELFF. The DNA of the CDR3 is TGCAGCGTAGAGACTAGCGTGACAATATACAATGAGCTGTTCTTC.